This is a list of T cell receptor beta chains from one sample in a study of blood T cell repertoires in COVID-19. Repertoires were generated with immunoSEQ multiplex PCR, while TCRdb's copy carries only in-frame clones and drops some. The top ten clones hold approximately 5.2% of a sample with some 220,000 clones, around 83% of them seen once. The sequenced material came from peripheral blood. These receptors originate from a woman between 65 and 79 years old with COVID-19, enrolled during active disease. Both conserved end residues are part of each CDR3. For some rows the clone size is stated as once, few or many, or as a class when expanded; others skip it.

CDR3 protein | J gene | V gene | clone size
CASRPQGARGEQYF | TRBJ2-7 | TRBV28 | -
CASKRGSGSPKRPYEQYF | TRBJ2-7 | TRBV27 | -
CARRVVLRDNYSPLHF | TRBJ1-6 | TRBV4-1 | -
CASTDPAGRNYEQYF | TRBJ2-7 | TRBV6-5 | -
CASSLGRGNQPQHF | TRBJ1-5 | TRBV27 | -
CASNPTGRNNYGYTF | TRBJ1-2 | TRBV19 | once
CASSERRDRDTQYF | TRBJ2-3 | TRBV2 | -
CASSSRRAPNIQYF | TRBJ2-4 | TRBV9 | -
CASSSSPVINYGYTF | TRBJ1-2 | TRBV7-2 | -
CASSLAARGTEAFF | TRBJ1-1 | TRBV11-2 | -
CASSFGRTGTQPQHF | TRBJ1-5 | TRBV7-2 | few
CASSLNQQGGQPQHF | TRBJ1-5 | TRBV7-2 | -
CASSLGRAETQYF | TRBJ2-5 | TRBV5-6 | -
CASSTHRDSNNSPLHF | TRBJ1-6 | TRBV6-2/TRBV6-3 | -
CASSPLNRGTEAFF | TRBJ1-1 | TRBV5-4 | -
CASTFSRVEKLFF | TRBJ1-4 | TRBV2 | -
CASSDGRTEAFF | TRBJ1-1 | TRBV2 | -
CASSLGLAGIETQYF | TRBJ2-5 | TRBV4-1 | -
CASTLRGQYNEQFF | TRBJ2-1 | TRBV5-5 | -
CASKVQGNIQYF | TRBJ2-4 | TRBV28 | few
CASSPRGGQGPPEHLHF | TRBJ1-6 | TRBV5-4 | -
CASSPGTKNSPLHF | TRBJ1-6 | TRBV28 | -
CASSPPMSRYNEKLFF | TRBJ1-4 | TRBV18 | -
CASSRDRGIDEQYF | TRBJ2-7 | TRBV2 | few
CASSLDRVDLYTF | TRBJ1-2 | TRBV5-1 | -
CAWSVRGTGTYEQYF | TRBJ2-7 | TRBV30 | -
CASSSAGGYEQYF | TRBJ2-7 | TRBV7-2 | -
CASSLLRNTIYF | TRBJ1-3 | TRBV7-2 | once
CASSQDTAELKNIQYF | TRBJ2-4 | TRBV3-1/TRBV3-2 | -
CASSLMGSGSTDTQYF | TRBJ2-3 | TRBV7-3 | -
CASSLLGLPQETQYF | TRBJ2-5 | TRBV5-1 | -
CASSIRQTDKAFF | TRBJ1-1 | TRBV19 | few
CASSLVQGAGELFF | TRBJ2-2 | TRBV7-8 | -
CSALAGGPNEQYF | TRBJ2-7 | TRBV29-1 | -
CASTPGKGRSYEQYF | TRBJ2-7 | TRBV5-6 | -
CATSDPIAGGVDTQYF | TRBJ2-3 | TRBV24-1 | -
CASSSEPGGEAFF | TRBJ1-1 | TRBV12-3/TRBV12-4 | -
CASSFTGTYEQYF | TRBJ2-7 | TRBV7-9 | -
CASSASGTEQFF | TRBJ2-1 | TRBV4-1 | -
CASSRLAGGLYEQYF | TRBJ2-7 | TRBV10-1 | -
CASSDGLFSGNTIYF | TRBJ1-3 | TRBV18 | -
CASSRQGGTNEKLFF | TRBJ1-4 | TRBV6-5 | few
CASSLGQTSSYNEQFF | TRBJ2-1 | TRBV5-1 | -
CASSPTEIGYTEAFF | TRBJ1-1 | TRBV18 | -
CASSLERRGSNGYTF | TRBJ1-2 | TRBV11-2 | -
CAWTRDRGGKLFF | TRBJ1-4 | TRBV30 | -